The 23 T cell receptor beta chains below come from one sample, sequenced in a study of regulatory T cells in long-lasting Graves disease. The time point was: newly diagnosed GD, antithyroid drugs for less than 3 months. PBMC RNA served as the TCR library source. Libraries of TCR beta came from iRepertoire HTBI primers plus Arm-PCR of CDR3 regions. TCRdb reprocessed the multiplex PCR reads with MiXCR, giving one entry per CDR3 protein. The sample consists of roughly 610,000 distinct CDR3 sequences, 15% to 20% of them appearing once. These same records also appear under a second study, on T cells in Graves' hyperthyroidism and ophthalmopathy.

Sequencing was performed on peripheral blood mononuclear cells (PBMCs), taken at new diagnosis, from a patient treated with antithyroid drugs. The source is a man aged 18 to 29 with Graves disease.

The chain recombines TRBV20-1 with TRBJ1-1, with D unresolved. CDR3 length: 15 amino acids. V lost 6 bases, J lost 1 base, and 18 bases lay in between. Germline assignment: CDR1 DFQATT and CDR2 SNEGSKA (reference sequence). The CDR3, as DNA: TGCAGTGCACCGCTTTTCGAGGGCACGAACACTGAAGCTTTCTTT. Its protein is CSAPLFEGTNTEAFF.

The chain carries TRBV2 and TRBJ2-7, with TRBD1 matching over 7 bases. CDR3 length: 16 amino acids. V shed 4 bases, J shed 3 bases, and the junction held 12 bases outside the gene matches. Germline CDR1 is SNHLY and CDR2 is FYNNEI. The chain's CDR3 is CASSGLDRVTNYEQYF. The CDR3 DNA is TGTGCCAGCAGTGGTTTAGACAGGGTGACGAACTACGAGCAGTACTTC.

This clonotype occurred many times. V usage is TRBV29-1 and J usage is TRBJ1-1, with unresolved D. This CDR3 comprises 13 residues. The germline V gene has CDR1 SQVTM and CDR2 ANQGSEA. Trimming stripped 6 bases from V and 0 bases from J, with 11 bases between. CDR3 protein: CSVAVTVNTEAFF. CDR3 nucleotides: TGCAGCGTCGCTGTGACGGTGAACACTGAAGCTTTCTTT.

This clonotype was detected ten times or more. The chain links TRBV11-2 to TRBJ2-1; 8 bases align to TRBD1. Per germline, CDR1 SGHAT and CDR2 FQNNGV. V shed 5 bases, J shed 1 base, and the junction held 7 bases outside the gene matches. The CDR3 has 16 residues. Here the CDR3 reads CASSHRRDRSYNEQFF. The CDR3 DNA reads TGTGCCAGCAGCCACCGGCGGGACAGGTCCTACAATGAGCAGTTCTTC. The whole variable domain, remainder taken from reference TRBV11-2 and TRBJ2-1, is EAGVAQSPRYKIIEKRQSVAFWCNPISGHATLYWYQQILGQGPKLLIQFQNNGVVDDSQLPKDRFSAERLKGVDSTLKIQPAKLEDSAVYLCASSHRRDRSYNEQFFGPGTRLTVL.

This clonotype was counted a few times. This chain uses TRBV7-9 with TRBJ2-2; 8 bases map to TRBD1. The V and J ends lost 3 bases and 4 bases, in that order; junction bases with no gene match: 7. Germline CDR1 and CDR2: SEHNR and FQNEAQ (reference sequence). The CDR3 loop spans 16 amino acids. CDR3 in amino acids: CASSLDRALITGELFF. The CDR3 DNA is TGTGCCAGCAGCTTGGACAGGGCGCTTATCACCGGGGAGCTGTTTTTT.

Ten or more counts support this clonotype. The gene calls are TRBV18 and TRBJ2-7, with D possibly TRBD1 on 6 matching bases. In germline, CDR1 is KGHSH, CDR2 LQKENI. The CDR3 is made up of 16 amino acids. V was cut by 3 bases and J by 0 bases, with 15 bases left in between. The CDR3 DNA follows: TGTGCCAGCTCACCCGGGACAACAGCAGTCTCCTACGAGCAGTACTTC. Translating it yields CASSPGTTAVSYEQYF.

In its sample, this clonotype was seen a few times. A much larger clone sits a single nucleotide away, making a read error possible. V usage is TRBV20-1 and J usage is TRBJ2-3; TRBD1 matches 8 bases. The assigned J gene may be wrong: the sequence end matches TRBJ2-1 better. The CDR3 is 15 residues long. Germline CDR1 DFQATT, CDR2 SNEGSKA (reference sequence). For the CDR3, the DNA is TGCAGTGCTAGTTCTGCCGGGACAGGCCCCTACGAGCAGTTCTTC. Its translation: CSASSAGTGPYEQFF.

This clonotype was counted many times. This sequence joins TRBV7-2 and TRBJ2-3; weak D call: TRBD2 (5 bases). V shed 5 bases and J shed 2 bases, with 11 bases lying between them. CDR1 and CDR2 (germline): SGHTA, FQGNSA. CDR3 length: 14 residues. CDR3 sequence reads: CASSTRRNTDTQYF. The CDR3 DNA is TGTGCCAGCAGCACCAGGAGGAACACAGATACGCAGTATTTT.

This clonotype has at least ten counts. This sequence joins TRBV28 and TRBJ2-7; D possibly corresponds to TRBD1 (7 bases). CDR1 is MDHEN, CDR2 SYDVKM, per germline. With 5 bases removed from V and 1 base from J, the gap between germline ends came to 15 bases. The CDR3 covers 15 residues. CDR3 loop: CASSTTGEASYEQYF. CDR3 nucleotide sequence: TGTGCCAGCAGTACCACAGGGGAGGCTTCCTACGAGCAGTACTTC.

The V call is TRBV28, the J call TRBJ1-6; D is ambiguous. The CDR3 loop spans 16 amino acids. V shed 3 bases and J shed 8 bases, with 17 bases lying between them. CDR1 is MDHEN, CDR2 SYDVKM, per germline. CDR3: CASSFLITRLDSPLHF. CDR3 coding DNA: TGTGCCAGCAGTTTCCTTATAACGCGGCTGGATTCACCCCTCCACTTT.

The gene calls are TRBV7-9 and TRBJ2-3; tentatively, D is TRBD1 (6 bases). The germline CDR1 and CDR2 sequences are SEHNR and FQNEAQ (reference sequence). The V and J ends lost 0 bases and 1 base respectively, with 8 bases between them. There are 15 residues in the CDR3. The CDR3 loop is CASSLADSRTDTQYF. As DNA, the CDR3 is TGTGCCAGCAGCTTAGCGGACAGTCGCACAGATACGCAGTATTTT.

This clonotype was counted many times. CDR3 region: CSVQDSWAATQYF. CDR3 sequence (DNA): TGCAGCGTTCAGGACAGTTGGGCGGCGACCCAGTACTTC. The chain combines TRBV29-1 with TRBJ2-5; perhaps TRBD1 as D (6 bases). V was cut by 5 bases and J by 7 bases, with 17 bases left in between. Germline V lookup: CDR1 SQVTM, CDR2 ANQGSEA. This CDR3 contains 13 residues.

This clonotype showed up many times. This chain uses TRBV9 with TRBJ1-5; D uncertain. V lost 0 bases and J 0 bases, leaving 7 bases between the germline ends. This CDR3 comprises 15 residues. CDR1 is SGDLS and CDR2 is YYNGEE in the germline V gene. Here the CDR3 reads CASSVGPGSNQPQHF. The CDR3 DNA is TGTGCCAGCAGCGTAGGACCGGGTAGCAATCAGCCCCAGCATTTT.

V gene TRBV5-1 combines with J gene TRBJ1-1, with D tentatively TRBD1 (6 bases). V lost 4 bases to trimming and J lost 0 bases, with 10 bases between them. Germline loops: CDR1 SGHRS, CDR2 YFSETQ. The CDR3 covers 14 residues. The CDR3 here is CASSKDRMNTEAFF. The CDR3, as DNA: TGCGCCAGCAGCAAGGACAGAATGAACACTGAAGCTTTCTTT.

J is TRBJ2-6 and V is TRBV20-1; D remains unclear. V was pared by 1 base and J by 3 bases, with 4 bases between. The CDR3 has 13 residues. Germline V gene sequence: CDR1 DFQATT, CDR2 SNEGSKA (reference sequence). The CDR3 DNA sequence: TGCAGTGCTAGAGCGGGTGGGGCCAACGTCCTGACTTTC. Amino acids: CSARAGGANVLTF.

The chain carries TRBV28 and TRBJ1-3, with 7 positions matching TRBD1. This CDR3 has 17 residues. CDR1 and CDR2 (germline): MDHEN, SYDVKM. The ends lost 2 bases at V and 0 bases at J; junction bases unmatched: 7. CDR3 coding DNA: TGTGCCAGCAGTTTAAACAGGGGCGCCCACTCTGGAAACACCATATATTTT. This encodes CASSLNRGAHSGNTIYF.

The genes are TRBV20-1 and TRBJ2-1; 12 bases line up with TRBD2. This CDR3 is built from 15 residues. Per germline, CDR1 DFQATT and CDR2 SNEGSKA (reference sequence). Trimming cost V 1 base and J 5 bases; bases outside gene matches: 3. The DNA for the CDR3 is TGCAGTGCTAGAGGAGCTAGCGGGAGGGACAATGAGCAGTTCTTC. Translated, it gives CSARGASGRDNEQFF.

Ten or more counts support this clonotype. The chain has TRBV28 and TRBJ1-2; TRBD1 might be the D (5 bases). The CDR3 runs to 14 residues. The germline V gene has CDR1 MDHEN and CDR2 SYDVKM. The V end lost 2 bases, the J end lost 4 bases, and 11 bases lay between the germline ends. The CDR3: CASSLPGAGYGYTF. The CDR3 nucleotides read TGTGCCAGCAGTTTACCCGGGGCTGGCTATGGCTACACCTTC.

The rearrangement uses TRBV11-2 and TRBJ2-1, with 10 nucleotides matching TRBD2. This CDR3 contains 20 residues. The V gene end was trimmed by 5 bases and the J gene end by 5 bases; junction bases not matched to a gene: 21. Looked up from germline, CDR1 is SGHAT and CDR2 is FQNNGV. The CDR3 region has the DNA TGTGCCAGCAGCCCAGGCGCCCCTAGCGGGAGTCTTCAACTTCACAATGAGCAGTTCTTC. It encodes CASSPGAPSGSLQLHNEQFF.

The chain combines TRBV28 with TRBJ1-5; 11 bases align to TRBD1. Germline-derived CDR1 and CDR2 are MDHEN and SYDVKM. J gave up 3 bases and V 5 bases, and 12 bases lay outside the gene matches. This CDR3 has 18 residues. The CDR3 coding sequence is TGTGCCAGCAGTAGACCGGGACAGGGGGTTTTTAACAATCAGCCCCAGCATTTT. Its translation: CASSRPGQGVFNNQPQHF.

The chain combines TRBV5-6 with TRBJ2-2, with D unclear. CDR1 is SGHDT and CDR2 is YYEEEE in the germline V gene. Trimming left V 4 bases short and J 0 bases short, with 10 bases between. This CDR3 is 15 amino acids long. Written as DNA, the CDR3 is TGTGCCAGCAGCCCCCTTCCTGCGAACACCGGGGAGCTGTTTTTT. Translating it yields CASSPLPANTGELFF.

V and J are TRBV6-9 and TRBJ2-3; 9 bases are a match to TRBD2. J was trimmed by 2 bases and V by 3 bases; bases with no gene match: 9. CDR3 size: 17 residues. Germline CDR1 MNHGY, CDR2 SVAAGI. CDR3 in amino acids: CASSYSSPGLATDTQYF. DNA of the CDR3: TGTGCCAGCAGTTACTCATCCCCGGGACTAGCCACAGATACGCAGTATTTT.

The genes are TRBV5-6 and TRBJ2-1; D remains unclear. The CDR3 totals 14 residues. CDR1 and CDR2 from the germline V gene are SGHDT and YYEEEE. The V end lost 0 bases, the J end lost 7 bases, and 11 bases lay between the germline ends. This chain's CDR3 is CASSLGVQENEQFF. DNA of the CDR3: TGTGCCAGCAGCTTGGGTGTTCAGGAGAATGAGCAGTTCTTC. The full variable domain, rest sourced from reference TRBV5-6 and TRBJ2-1, is DAGVTQSPTHLIKTRGQQVTLRCSPKSGHDTVSWYQQALGQGPQFIFQYYEEEERQRGNFPDRFSGHQFPNYSSELNVNALLLGDSALYLCASSLGVQENEQFFGPGTRLTVL.